This T cell receptor beta chain comes out of a study of cytomegalovirus exposure and HLA in healthy donors. Trimming removed 5 bases at V and 0 bases at J, with 11 bases between. Germline loops: CDR1 SEHNR, CDR2 FQNEAQ (reference sequence). The CDR3 has 15 residues. Whole-study results and caveats: Analysis performed later found under 20,000 TCR beta sequences associated with HLA alleles at 0.05 false discovery rate.

PCR employed 60 Vbeta and 13 Jbeta primers. Generated by immunoSEQ multiplex PCR, the TCRdb table keeps only in-frame clones and is missing some. Of roughly 150,000 clones in the sample, approximately 82% were seen once. This clone was seen more than once but under ten times. The antigen is unknown. The V call is TRBV7-9, the J call TRBJ1-3; D uncertain. This receptor was identified in a woman in her fifties or sixties in good health and CMV-seropositive. Material for sequencing was PBMCs. For the CDR3, the DNA is TGTGCCAGCAGCGCAACGGGAGTCTCTGGAAACACCATATATTTT. Encoded protein: CASSATGVSGNTIYF.